This TCR beta chain originates from a study of vaccination and CD4 T cells after COVID-19. Noted treatment: approximately nine-day PBMC culture with coronavirus spike peptide pools or control peptides (ViraFEST assay). The CDR3 sequence is 15 residues long. Germline V gene sequence: CDR1 SEHNR, CDR2 FQNEAQ (reference sequence). The V end was cut by 0 bases, the J end by 5 bases, with 13 bases between. Sequenced with the Oncomine TCR Beta short-read assay was DNA taken from cultured CD4+ T cells. TCRdb recomputed calls from the PCR reads with MiXCR, one row per CDR3 protein. Altogether 9,500 or so distinct CDR3 sequences are present, roughly 27% being singletons, with the ten largest covering about half. This clonotype was counted a few times. Its antigen is unknown.

This chain connects TRBV7-9 to TRBJ2-5, with a weak D call TRBD2 (7 bases). This sample comprised CD4+ T cells from blood, cultured in vitro, obtained before SARS-CoV-2 vaccination. This clonotype was sampled from a human donor who received a COVID-19 vaccine. CDR3: CASSLAGGAYETQYF. The CDR3 DNA is TGTGCCAGCAGCTTAGCGGGGGGGGCCTACGAGACCCAGTACTTC.